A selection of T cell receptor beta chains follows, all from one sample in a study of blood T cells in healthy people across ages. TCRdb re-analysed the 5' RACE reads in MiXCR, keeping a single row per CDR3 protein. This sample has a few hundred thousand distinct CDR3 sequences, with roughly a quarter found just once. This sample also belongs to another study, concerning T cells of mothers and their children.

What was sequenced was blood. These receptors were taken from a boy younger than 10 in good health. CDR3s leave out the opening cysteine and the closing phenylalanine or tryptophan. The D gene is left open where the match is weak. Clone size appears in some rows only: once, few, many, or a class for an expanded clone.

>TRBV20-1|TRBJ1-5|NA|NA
SAIDSLSNQPQH
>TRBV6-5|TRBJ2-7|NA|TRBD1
ASSPGGDRVSS
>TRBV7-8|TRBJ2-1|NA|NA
ASSILAHGYNEQF
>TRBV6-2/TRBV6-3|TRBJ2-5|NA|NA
ASSYYRGETQY
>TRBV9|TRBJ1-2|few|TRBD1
ASSGGQGYYGYT
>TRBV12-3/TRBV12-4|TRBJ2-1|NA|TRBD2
ASSLEGLRPNEQF
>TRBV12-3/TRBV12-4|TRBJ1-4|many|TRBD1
ASSRQGTNEKLF
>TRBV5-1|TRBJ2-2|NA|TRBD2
ASSLKGLAGVGTGELF
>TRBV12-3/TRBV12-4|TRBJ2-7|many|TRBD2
ASSPTQGARTGLAGAYEQY
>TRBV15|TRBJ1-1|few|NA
ATSSQGPNTETF
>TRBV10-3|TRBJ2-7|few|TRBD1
AIPGQGEDEQY
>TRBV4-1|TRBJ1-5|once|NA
ASSQGGTFSSQPQH
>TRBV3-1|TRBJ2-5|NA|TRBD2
ASSPSSGEPQY
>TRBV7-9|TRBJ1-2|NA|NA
ASNRGTTYGYT
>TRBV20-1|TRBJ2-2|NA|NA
SARGALGSGELF
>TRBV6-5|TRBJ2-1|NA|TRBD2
ASSYGSAGLFNEQF
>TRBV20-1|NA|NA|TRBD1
SAPGTGGYDEQF